These 14 T cell receptor beta chains were all obtained from the same sample, sequenced in a study of T-cell memory formation after mild COVID-19. TCRdb processed the 5' RACE reads anew with MiXCR; each CDR3 protein has one entry. The sample has approximately 30,000 distinct CDR3 sequences; about 15% are singletons. Sequencing was carried out using PBMCs or a T cell subset sorted from them (not recorded which). Receptor source: an adult who had mild COVID-19 (a few samples of this study predate the infection). Cell type and time point are not known.

This clonotype was counted at least ten times. The chain recombines TRBV29-1 with TRBJ2-7; 10 bases line up with TRBD1. CDR1 SQVTM and CDR2 ANQGSEA come from the germline V gene. V shed 6 bases, J shed 2 bases, and the junction held 16 bases outside the gene matches. This CDR3 spans 17 amino acids. CDR3 bases: TGCAGCGTCACAACTGATGTACGGACAGGGGGGACCTACGAGCAGTACTTC. This sequence encodes CSVTTDVRTGGTYEQYF.

This clonotype was seen many times. The chain combines TRBV7-9 with TRBJ2-1, with 8 positions matching TRBD2. V was pared by 5 bases and J by 8 bases, with 14 bases of the junction left unmatched. The CDR3 sequence is 16 residues long. CDR1 and CDR2 from the germline V gene are SEHNR and FQNEAQ (reference sequence). CDR3 sequence reads: CASSLPGTRSNHEQFF. The CDR3 bases are TGTGCCAGCAGCCTACCCGGGACTAGGTCAAACCATGAGCAGTTCTTC.

The sample holds many counts of this clonotype. The chain recombines TRBV29-1 with TRBJ2-5, with 9 nucleotides matching TRBD1. After removal of 1 base from V and 6 bases from J, the junction contained 3 bases not matched to a gene. Germline V CDR1 and CDR2: SQVTM, ANQGSEA. CDR3 length: 13 residues. This chain's CDR3 is CSVEVGQGQTQYF. CDR3 bases: TGCAGCGTTGAAGTTGGACAGGGGCAGACCCAGTACTTC.

The table lists this clonotype with many counts. The rearrangement uses TRBV7-2 and TRBJ1-4; TRBD1 matches at 11 bases. The V gene's germline CDR1 is SGHTA and CDR2 FQGNSA. This CDR3 contains 15 residues. J lost 7 bases, V lost 5 bases, and 6 bases had no gene match. CDR3 protein: CASSPRTGGGEKLFF. Written as DNA, the CDR3 is TGTGCCAGCAGCCCGCGGACAGGGGGCGGTGAAAAACTGTTTTTT.

In its sample, this clonotype was seen many times. This chain uses TRBV7-9 with TRBJ1-2, with TRBD1 identical over 11 bases. This CDR3 contains 15 residues. Germline V CDR1 and CDR2: SEHNR, FQNEAQ (reference sequence). V dropped 4 bases and J dropped 4; count of bases not matched to a gene: 5. CDR3 sequence (DNA): TGTGCCAGCAGCTACGGACAGGGGGCCAGCTATGGCTACACCTTC. This encodes CASSYGQGASYGYTF.

This clonotype has a count of ten or more. The chain carries TRBV18 and TRBJ2-1; D remains unclear. The germline CDR1 and CDR2 sequences are KGHSH and LQKENI. This CDR3 contains 15 residues. Trimming cost V 0 bases and J 0 bases, with 6 bases left between them. CDR3 DNA: TGTGCCAGCTCACCACCGGCGAGCTCCTACAATGAGCAGTTCTTC. It encodes CASSPPASSYNEQFF.

The CDR3 sequence is CASSLGQGRTDTQYF. The CDR3 nucleotides read TGTGCCAGCAGCCTAGGACAGGGAAGGACAGATACGCAGTATTTT. This sequence joins TRBV7-2 and TRBJ2-3; TRBD1 aligns across 8 bases. Germline V gene data show CDR1 as SGHTA and CDR2 as FQGNSA. The CDR3 totals 15 residues. V was clipped by 5 bases and J by 3 bases; unmatched bases: 7.

The V gene is TRBV6-5, the J gene TRBJ2-7; TRBD1 is a possible D gene (6 bases). The CDR3 is 16 amino acids. Germline V CDR1 and CDR2: MNHEY, SVGAGI. V was shortened by 6 bases and J by 4 bases, with 22 bases between the two germline ends. CDR3 sequence reads: CASRLQTGAILYEQYF. The CDR3 bases are TGTGCCAGCAGGCTCCAGACAGGCGCGATTCTGTACGAGCAGTACTTC.

This clonotype has ten or more counts. The J gene is TRBJ2-7, the V gene TRBV4-1; D not resolved. The CDR3 is 14 residues long. With 6 bases removed from V and 2 bases from J, the gap between germline ends came to 14 bases. The germline V gene has CDR1 MGHRA and CDR2 YSYEKL. The CDR3 nucleotides are TGCGCCAGCAGACTACGGACGGACGCCTACGAGCAGTACTTC. As protein: CASRLRTDAYEQYF.

The J gene is TRBJ2-7, the V gene TRBV7-3; D possibly corresponds to TRBD2 (5 bases). The germline CDR1 and CDR2 sequences are SGHTA and FQGTGA. This CDR3 comprises 15 residues. Trimming left V 5 bases short and J 5 bases short, with 19 bases between. This CDR3 is CASSRERRGPHEQYF. CDR3 sequence (DNA): TGTGCCAGCAGCCGCGAACGTCGGGGTCCCCACGAGCAGTACTTC.

This clonotype has a count of ten or more. V and J are TRBV18 and TRBJ2-7, with D possibly being TRBD1 (5 bases). The CDR3 is made up of 12 amino acids. The V gene's germline CDR1 is KGHSH and CDR2 LQKENI. The germline V and J ends were trimmed by 2 bases and 6 bases, with 8 bases remaining between them. The CDR3 DNA follows: TGTGCCAGCTCACCAGACAGCCGCGAGCAGTACTTC. As protein: CASSPDSREQYF. Together with reference TRBV18 and TRBJ2-7, the CDR3 gives the full variable domain: NAGVMQNPRHLVRRRGQEARLRCSPMKGHSHVYWYRQLPEEGLKFMVYLQKENIIDESGMPKERFSAEFPKEGPSILRIQQVVRGDSAAYFCASSPDSREQYFGPGTRLTVT.

This clonotype occurred once. A much larger clone differs by one base, so this may be a read error. The genes are TRBV2 and TRBJ1-2; D not resolved. The CDR3 is made up of 14 amino acids. Trimming pared 6 bases from V and 0 bases from J, leaving 11 bases between. The germline V gene encodes CDR1 SNHLY and CDR2 FYNNEI. Here the CDR3 reads CASSVRRTNYGYTF. The CDR3 DNA follows: TGTGCCAGCAGCGTTCGTAGAACTAACTATGGCTACACCTTC.

This clonotype was picked up many times. J is TRBJ2-3 and V is TRBV5-1, with D perhaps given as TRBD1 or TRBD2 (5 bases each). The CDR3 length is 15 residues. Germline V CDR1 and CDR2: SGHRS, YFSETQ. Trimming pared 4 bases from V and 4 bases from J, leaving 16 bases between. The CDR3 spells CASSPRGARADTQYF. The CDR3 DNA reads TGCGCCAGCAGCCCCAGAGGGGCGCGGGCAGATACGCAGTATTTT.

This clonotype was counted many times. CDR3 residues: CASSQNRGGSTEAFF. CDR3 nucleotides: TGCGCCAGCAGCCAAAACAGGGGTGGAAGCACTGAAGCTTTCTTT. The genes are TRBV4-1 and TRBJ1-1, with 7 bases that match TRBD1. Trimming removed 2 bases from V and 4 bases from J; junction bases left unmatched: 7. Germline-derived CDR1 and CDR2 are MGHRA and YSYEKL. This CDR3 is 15 amino acids long.